Each of the 17 T cell receptor beta chains below was sequenced from the same sample in a study of blood T cell repertoires in COVID-19 (dated by TCRdb to the early 2020s). The library was generated by the immunoSEQ multiplex PCR assay. The immuneACCESS repertoire file appears here via TCRdb, limited to in-frame rearrangements. These files lack a portion of the clones; in checked studies, under half of the deficit traces to unresolved V genes, and the cause of the others is not known. The sample table holds over 90,000 clones, of which 70% to 90% were seen once. The ten largest clones represent around 9.4% of the sample. Sequenced material: peripheral blood. Receptor source: a man in his forties with active or convalescent COVID-19.

This chain joins TRBV6-5 and TRBJ1-2, with TRBD1 matching over 7 bases. CDR1 is MNHEY and CDR2 is SVGAGI in the germline V gene. The CDR3 is 14 residues long. With 2 bases clipped from V and 0 bases from J, the junction kept 0 bases outside the gene matches. CDR3 protein: CASSYGTANYGYTF. The CDR3 DNA reads as TGTGCCAGCAGTTACGGGACAGCTAACTATGGCTACACCTTC.

This chain connects TRBV7-2 to TRBJ1-2; TRBD1 is a possible D gene (6 bases). V gave up 1 base and J gave up 4 bases, with 10 bases separating them. The CDR3 totals 14 residues. Germline lookup yields CDR1 SGHTA and CDR2 FQGNSA. The CDR3 region has the DNA TGTGCCAGCAGCTTAGTTCAGGGGCCCTATGGCTACACCTTC. It yields the protein CASSLVQGPYGYTF.

J is TRBJ1-5 and V is TRBV7-9; 7 bases map to TRBD1. The CDR3 runs 15 residues. The trim removed 4 bases at V and 0 bases at J, leaving 3 bases unmatched. CDR1 and CDR2 (germline): SEHNR, FQNEAQ (reference sequence). The CDR3 is CASSYTGDSNQPQHF. CDR3 nucleotide sequence: TGTGCCAGCAGCTATACAGGGGATAGCAATCAGCCCCAGCATTTT.

The genes are TRBV4-2 and TRBJ2-3; 9 bases fit TRBD1. V shed 4 bases, J shed 4 bases, and the junction held 9 bases outside the gene matches. The length of the CDR3 is 16 residues. The germline V gene has CDR1 LGHNA and CDR2 YNFKEQ. The CDR3 nucleotides read TGTGCCAGCAGCCTCTTAAATGGACAGGGGTCAGATACGCAGTATTTT. This encodes CASSLLNGQGSDTQYF.

The chain carries TRBV5-1 and TRBJ1-1, with 7 bases that match TRBD1. This CDR3 has 15 amino acids. Germline trimming cut 4 bases from V and 4 bases from J; bases unmatched to any gene: 10. Germline CDR1 reads SGHRS; CDR2 reads YFSETQ. CDR3 sequence: CASSGTGAGVTEAFF. In DNA, the CDR3 is TGCGCCAGCAGCGGAACAGGGGCGGGTGTCACTGAAGCTTTCTTT.

The gene calls are TRBV27 and TRBJ1-2; 7 nucleotides match TRBD1. Germline V gene data show CDR1 as MNHEY and CDR2 as SMNVEV (reference sequence). The V segment lost 4 bases and the J segment 0 bases; nucleotides outside the gene matches: 5. The length of the CDR3 is 15 residues. The DNA for the CDR3 is TGTGCCAGCAGTTCCTTGGGGACAGCTAACTATGGCTACACCTTC. The encoded protein is CASSSLGTANYGYTF.

The chain combines TRBV7-2 with TRBJ1-2, with 7 nucleotides matching TRBD1. The CDR3 runs 15 residues. Germline V gene data show CDR1 as SGHTA and CDR2 as FQGNSA. Unmatched junction bases numbered 9, after V lost 4 bases and J lost 4 bases. The DNA of the CDR3 is TGTGCCAGCAGCTCCCGACAGGGAGTCGCCTATGGCTACACCTTC. It translates to CASSSRQGVAYGYTF.

This clone was seen a single time. J is TRBJ1-2 and V is TRBV5-3; 7 bases are shared with TRBD1. TRBV5-3 is labeled an ORF, and its function is uncertain. The CDR3 is 15 amino acids. With 4 bases clipped from V and 2 bases from J, the junction kept 8 bases outside the gene matches. CDR3 protein: CARSELRGRNYGYTF. In DNA, the CDR3 is TGTGCCAGAAGCGAGCTGAGGGGGCGCAACTATGGCTACACCTTC.

The chain uses TRBV10-3 and TRBJ1-1; no definite D call. The V gene's germline CDR1 is ENHRY and CDR2 SYGVKD. V dropped 4 bases and J dropped 5 bases, with 17 bases sitting between them. This CDR3 has 15 amino acids. The CDR3 nucleotides are TGTGCCATCAGTGGCCTGGCAGGTGCGGGTACTGAAGCTTTCTTT. Translated, it gives CAISGLAGAGTEAFF.

The V and J genes are TRBV9 and TRBJ2-1; the D is unclear. V was cut by 10 bases and J by 1 base, with 12 bases left in between. CDR3 length: 13 residues. From germline, CDR1 is SGDLS and CDR2 YYNGEE. In DNA form, the CDR3 reads TGTGCCGGTACTCTCCCTTCCTACAATGAGCAGTTCTTC. This sequence encodes CAGTLPSYNEQFF.

J is TRBJ1-3 and V is TRBV18; D call uncertain. V shed 5 bases and J shed 3 bases, with 8 bases lying between them. The length of the CDR3 is 13 residues. Germline V CDR1 and CDR2: KGHSH, LQKENI. The CDR3 spells CASSTGGGNTIYF. The DNA for the CDR3 is TGTGCCAGCTCAACCGGAGGTGGAAACACCATATATTTT.

This clone was seen once. The rearrangement joins TRBV19 to TRBJ2-1; no clear D gene. The CDR3 sequence is 14 residues long. In germline, CDR1 is LNHDA, CDR2 SQIVND (reference sequence). V was clipped by 5 bases and J by 8 bases, with 16 bases between them. CDR3 nucleotides: TGTGCCAGTAGTTCTGGGCGCCTCAGCCATGAGCAGTTCTTC. This translates into CASSSGRLSHEQFF.

The rearrangement uses TRBV4-1 and TRBJ2-3; TRBD2 is a possible D gene (5 bases). The germline CDR1 and CDR2 sequences are MGHRA and YSYEKL. V dropped 0 bases and J dropped 6 bases, with 16 bases sitting between them. This CDR3 comprises 16 residues. The CDR3 nucleotides read TGCGCCAGCAGCCAAGATGGAGCGGACCCGGGGGATACGCAGTATTTT. Translated: CASSQDGADPGDTQYF.

The rearrangement joins TRBV5-1 to TRBJ1-3; D might be TRBD1 (6 bases). Germline assignment: CDR1 SGHRS and CDR2 YFSETQ. This CDR3 is 17 amino acids long. The germline V and J ends were trimmed by 0 bases and 0 bases, with 13 bases remaining between them. CDR3 bases: TGCGCCAGCAGCTTGGCGGCAGGGGATAACTCTGGAAACACCATATATTTT. It codes for CASSLAAGDNSGNTIYF.

This chain uses TRBV7-9 with TRBJ2-7, with TRBD1 matching over 9 bases. Germline V gene lookup returns CDR1 SEHNR and CDR2 FQNEAQ (reference sequence). V was pared by 2 bases and J by 3 bases, with 8 bases of the junction left unmatched. This CDR3 is 16 amino acids long. The CDR3 DNA reads TGTGCCAGCAGCTTAATTTTGGGACAGGGACTCTACGAGCAGTACTTC. Protein sequence: CASSLILGQGLYEQYF.

This chain joins TRBV28 and TRBJ1-2; D might be TRBD1 (5 bases). CDR3 length: 13 residues. Germline V gene lookup returns CDR1 MDHEN and CDR2 SYDVKM. V lost 2 bases to trimming and J lost 4 bases, with 8 bases between them. Here the CDR3 reads CASSLATVYGYTF. CDR3 in DNA: TGTGCCAGCAGTTTAGCGACAGTCTATGGCTACACCTTC.

The chain links TRBV6-6 to TRBJ2-7; TRBD1 matches 10 bases. V shed 5 bases, J shed 6 bases, and the junction held 1 base outside the gene matches. This CDR3 spans 12 amino acids. In germline, CDR1 is MNHNY, CDR2 SVGAGI (reference sequence). CDR3 sequence: CASSGQGVEQYF. The CDR3 DNA follows: TGTGCCAGCAGTGGACAGGGGGTCGAGCAGTACTTC.